The clone carrying this T cell receptor beta chain was seen ten or more times. The data stem from a study of T cells in Graves' hyperthyroidism and ophthalmopathy. CDR3 size: 14 residues. CDR1 and CDR2 (germline): DFQATT, SNEGSKA (reference sequence). Trimming took 4 bases from V and 6 from J; bases not matched to a gene: 7. Out of more than 8 ml of fresh peripheral blood came the PBMCs. RNA transcripts served as the template for amplifying TCR beta CDR3 regions. Primed by the HTBI set, a first-round RT-PCR was run on the TCR CDR3. MiXCR was run by TCRdb on the multiplex PCR reads, yielding one entry per CDR3 protein. The top ten clones hold approximately 14% of a sample with about 560,000 distinct CDR3 sequences, 14% of them seen once.

The specimen was blood. The source is a woman aged 40 to 50 with Graves' hyperthyroidism. The chain recombines TRBV20-1 with TRBJ1-2; TRBD1 agrees at 11 bases. The chain's CDR3 is CSANSGQGGDGYTF. CDR3 DNA: TGCAGTGCTAACTCGGGACAGGGGGGAGATGGCTACACCTTC.